This note documents a single T cell receptor (beta chain) sequence. This record belongs to a study of memory CD4+ T cells and cytomegalovirus serostatus. The sort gate was single viable CD3+CD4+CD8-CD45RO+ cells for memory CD4+ T cells. Only in-frame clones appear in the TCRdb table, and some are missing; sequencing was by immunoSEQ multiplex PCR. This sample has 55,000 to 75,000 clones, with more than 75% found just once. The CDR3 covers 15 residues. V was trimmed by 4 bases and J by 5 bases, leaving 15 bases between them. The germline V gene encodes CDR1 SGDLS and CDR2 YYNGEE. The specimen was memory CD4+ T cells from blood. The V call is TRBV9, the J call TRBJ2-2; D may match TRBD1 or TRBD2 (5 bases each). The origin of this receptor is an adult in good health and CMV-seronegative. The CDR3 sequence: CASSLGVAWTGELFF. The CDR3 nucleotides are TGTGCCAGCAGCTTGGGGGTCGCTTGGACCGGGGAGCTGTTTTTT.